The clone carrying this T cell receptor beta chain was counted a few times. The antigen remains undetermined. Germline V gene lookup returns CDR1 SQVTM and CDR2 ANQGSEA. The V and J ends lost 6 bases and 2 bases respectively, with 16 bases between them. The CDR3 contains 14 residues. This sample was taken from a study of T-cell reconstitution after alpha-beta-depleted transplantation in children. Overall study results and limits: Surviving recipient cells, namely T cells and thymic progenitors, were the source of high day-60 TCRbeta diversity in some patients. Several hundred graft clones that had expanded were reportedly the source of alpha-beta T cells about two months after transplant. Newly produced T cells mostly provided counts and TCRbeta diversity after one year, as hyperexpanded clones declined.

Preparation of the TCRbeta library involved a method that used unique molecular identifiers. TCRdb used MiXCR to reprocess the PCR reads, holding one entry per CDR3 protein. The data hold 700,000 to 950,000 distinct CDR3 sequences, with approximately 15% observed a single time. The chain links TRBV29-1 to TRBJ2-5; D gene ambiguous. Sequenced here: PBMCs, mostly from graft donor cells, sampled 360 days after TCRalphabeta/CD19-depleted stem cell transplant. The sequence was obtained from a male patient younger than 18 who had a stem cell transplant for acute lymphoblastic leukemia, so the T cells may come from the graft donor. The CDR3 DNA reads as TGCAGCGTAGGCCACACTGGGCTTCAAGAGACCCAGTACTTC. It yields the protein CSVGHTGLQETQYF.